Listed here are 9 T cell receptor beta chains from one sample, sequenced in a study of radiotherapy plus CTLA-4 blockade in lung cancer. This table comes from immunoSEQ multiplex PCR, and its TCRdb copy is limited to in-frame clones, with some not included. The sample contains around 110,000 clones, 85% to 90% of which appear only once. The sequencing used peripheral blood, collected from a patient treated with radiotherapy plus ipilimumab. Receptors originate from a human donor with non-small cell lung cancer that progressed on radiotherapy plus ipilimumab.

The CDR3 sequence: CASSIYDRVNQPQHF. The CDR3 region has the DNA TGTGCCAGTAGTATCTATGACAGGGTCAATCAGCCCCAGCATTTT. J is TRBJ1-5 and V is TRBV19; 7 bases fit TRBD1. CDR1 LNHDA and CDR2 SQIVND come from the germline V gene (reference sequence). This CDR3 comprises 15 residues. V dropped 3 bases and J dropped 3; count of bases not matched to a gene: 5.

The chain has TRBV6-5 and TRBJ1-1, with 8 bases aligning to TRBD1. Per germline, CDR1 MNHEY and CDR2 SVGAGI. J gave up 4 bases and V 2 bases, and 9 bases lay outside the gene matches. This CDR3 is built from 16 residues. Here the CDR3 DNA reads TGTGCCAGCAGTTACAGACAGGGGAATATAGGCACTGAAGCTTTCTTT. Amino acids: CASSYRQGNIGTEAFF.

This chain connects TRBV25-1 to TRBJ2-5, with D possibly TRBD2 on 5 matching bases. This CDR3 has 14 amino acids. V dropped 3 bases and J dropped 4 bases, with 12 bases sitting between them. CDR1 MGHDK and CDR2 SYGVNS come from the germline V gene. CDR3 nucleotide sequence: TGTGCCAGCAGTGATAGCGTTCCGGGAGAGACCCAGTACTTC. It is translated as CASSDSVPGETQYF.

The chain recombines TRBV5-1 with TRBJ2-3; TRBD2 aligns across 9 bases. V was pared by 0 bases and J by 2 bases, with 10 bases of the junction left unmatched. The CDR3 is made up of 18 amino acids. Germline CDR1 and CDR2: SGHRS and YFSETQ. The CDR3 region is CASSLGVGTSRFTDTQYF. The CDR3 nucleotides are TGCGCCAGCAGCTTGGGGGTGGGGACTAGCCGATTCACAGATACGCAGTATTTT.

J is TRBJ2-7 and V is TRBV19; TRBD2 aligns across 7 bases. The germline V gene has CDR1 LNHDA and CDR2 SQIVND (reference sequence). This CDR3 is built from 14 residues. V was clipped by 4 bases and J by 3 bases; unmatched bases: 6. The CDR3 nucleotides are TGTGCCAGTAGTACCCTAGCGGATAGCTACGAGCAGTACTTC. Translation gives CASSTLADSYEQYF.

The rearrangement links TRBV18 to TRBJ2-7; tentative D call: TRBD2 (7 bases). CDR3 length: 15 residues. Germline CDR1 reads KGHSH; CDR2 reads LQKENI. The germline V and J ends were trimmed by 3 bases and 1 base, with 13 bases remaining between them. The CDR3 DNA follows: TGTGCCAGCTCACCCTTGCGGGGGCCATCCTACGAGCAGTACTTC. Residues: CASSPLRGPSYEQYF.

The V and J genes are TRBV14 and TRBJ2-5; D perhaps matches TRBD2 (5 bases). V lost 2 bases and J lost 2, with 18 bases in between. CDR3 length: 17 residues. Germline lookup yields CDR1 SGHDN and CDR2 FVKESK. The CDR3 DNA sequence: TGTGCCAGCAGCCAACGAGGAGTAGCGCGTACTCAAGAGACCCAGTACTTC. Its translation: CASSQRGVARTQETQYF.

The sample holds a few counts of this clone. CDR3 protein: CASSPSLQLGYGYTF. For the CDR3, the DNA is TGTGCCAGCAGCCCAAGCTTGCAGCTAGGCTATGGCTACACCTTC. The rearrangement links TRBV9 to TRBJ1-2; no clear D. Trimming left V 4 bases short and J 4 bases short, with 17 bases between. This CDR3 has 15 residues. The germline gives CDR1 SGDLS, CDR2 YYNGEE.

The V gene is TRBV7-6, the J gene TRBJ2-7, with D perhaps matching TRBD1 (6 bases). With 4 bases removed from V and 2 bases from J, the gap between germline ends came to 15 bases. The CDR3 has 15 amino acids. Looked up from germline, CDR1 is SGHVS and CDR2 is FNYEAQ. The CDR3: CASSSRPTGPYEQYF. CDR3 nucleotides: TGTGCCAGCAGCTCGCGACCGACAGGCCCCTACGAGCAGTACTTC.